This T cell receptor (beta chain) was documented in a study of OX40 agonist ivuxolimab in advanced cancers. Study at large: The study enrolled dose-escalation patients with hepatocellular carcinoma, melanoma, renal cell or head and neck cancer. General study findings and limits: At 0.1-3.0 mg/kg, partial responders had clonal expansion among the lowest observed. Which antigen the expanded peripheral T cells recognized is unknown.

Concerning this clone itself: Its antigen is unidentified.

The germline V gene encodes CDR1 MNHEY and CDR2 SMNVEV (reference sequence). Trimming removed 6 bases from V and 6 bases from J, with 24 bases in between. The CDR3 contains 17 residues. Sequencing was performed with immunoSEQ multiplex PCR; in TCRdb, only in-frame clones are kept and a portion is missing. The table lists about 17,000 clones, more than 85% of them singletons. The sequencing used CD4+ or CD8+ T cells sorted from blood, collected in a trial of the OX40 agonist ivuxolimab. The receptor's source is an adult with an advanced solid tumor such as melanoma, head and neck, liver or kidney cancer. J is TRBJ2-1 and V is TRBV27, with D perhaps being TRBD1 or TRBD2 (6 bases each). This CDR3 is CASREGSGDTEINEQFF. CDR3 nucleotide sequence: TGTGCCAGCAGAGAGGGTTCGGGGGACACGGAGATCAATGAGCAGTTCTTC.